The 5 T cell receptor beta chains in this list originate from one sample, sequenced in a study of PD-1 blockade in mismatch repair-deficient tumors. The assay was immunoSEQ multiplex PCR, and TCRdb's table has in-frame clones only and misses some. The top ten clones hold 4.7% of a sample with more than 90,000 clones, over 60% of them seen once. This specimen consisted of peripheral blood, obtained around 60 weeks after starting pembrolizumab. All receptors come from an adult with mismatch repair-deficient cancer.

CDR3 residues: CATERTGNYGYTF. For the CDR3, the DNA is TGTGCCACCGAAAGGACGGGTAACTATGGCTACACCTTC. The V call is TRBV6-5, the J call TRBJ1-2; D remains unclear. The ends were cut back, 10 bases at V and 1 base at J, with 13 bases in the middle. CDR1 MNHEY and CDR2 SVGAGI come from the germline V gene. CDR3 length equals 13 residues.

V is TRBV2 and J is TRBJ2-1; the D is unclear. Trimming stripped 7 bases from V and 8 bases from J, with 18 bases between. Germline assignment: CDR1 SNHLY and CDR2 FYNNEI. The CDR3 contains 14 residues. CDR3 DNA: TGTGCCAGCAAGTTTGGGCGCTCGTGGGATGAGCAGTTCTTC. Its protein product is CASKFGRSWDEQFF.

The chain has TRBV19 and TRBJ2-5; TRBD2 agrees at 9 bases. Germline-derived CDR1 and CDR2 are LNHDA and SQIVND (reference sequence). CDR3 length equals 16 residues. Trimming cost V 5 bases and J 5 bases; bases outside gene matches: 12. CDR3 sequence (DNA): TGTGCCAGTAGTCCAACGGCGGGACTAGCAGGGGAGACCCAGTACTTC. Translated: CASSPTAGLAGETQYF.

This sequence joins TRBV7-9 and TRBJ2-1, with D perhaps TRBD1 or TRBD2 (5 bases each). Germline CDR1 is SEHNR and CDR2 is FQNEAQ (reference sequence). The CDR3 is 13 amino acids. Trimming left V 5 bases short and J 4 bases short, with 9 bases between. The CDR3 region has the DNA TGTGCCAGCAGCATAGGGACGTACAATGAGCAGTTCTTC. Amino acids: CASSIGTYNEQFF. The full variable domain, in which reference TRBV7-9 and TRBJ2-1 provide the parts outside the CDR3, is DTGVSQNPRHKITKRGQNVTFRCDPISEHNRLYWYRQTLGQGPEFLTYFQNEAQLEKSRLLSDRFSAERPKGSFSTLEIQRTEQGDSAMYLCASSIGTYNEQFFGPGTRLTVL.

This clone showed up just once. J is TRBJ2-7 and V is TRBV6-6; TRBD2 matches at 7 bases. J lost 0 bases, V lost 2 bases, and 4 bases had no gene match. CDR3 length: 15 residues. Germline CDR1 reads MNHNY; CDR2 reads SVGAGI (reference sequence). The DNA of the CDR3 is TGTGCCAGCAGTTACGAGGGAGGGTTCTCCTACGAGCAGTACTTC. It specifies CASSYEGGFSYEQYF.